This T cell receptor (beta chain) was captured by sequencing in a study of T cell changes during pregnancy in multiple sclerosis. This CDR3 comprises 15 residues. Trimming removed 6 bases from V and 7 bases from J; junction bases left unmatched: 12. Germline CDR1 MNHEY, CDR2 SVGAGI. Only in-frame clones appear in the TCRdb table, and some are missing; sequencing was by immunoSEQ multiplex PCR. The table shows tens of thousands of clones, with roughly 91% occurring only once. The rearrangement joins TRBV6-5 to TRBJ1-2; TRBD1 matches 9 bases. Sequenced here: CD4+ T cells from peripheral blood mononuclear cells, sampled in the second trimester of pregnancy. The source of this sequence is a female donor with multiple sclerosis, enrolled in a pregnancy study. The DNA of the CDR3 is TGTGCCAGCAGGATTTCCGGGACAGGGTTTTTTGGCTACACCTTC. It encodes CASRISGTGFFGYTF.